This note documents a single TCR beta chain sequence. Its target is not known. The sample belongs to a study of OX40 agonist ivuxolimab in advanced cancers. Baseline, cycle 4 day 1, and cycle 7 day 1 were the blood sampling points. Overall study results and limits: Mean expanded clone counts were higher in CD8+ than CD4+ T cells. Some nonresponders also had low normalized T-cell clonal expansion.

The method was immunoSEQ multiplex PCR; TCRdb's version includes in-frame clones alone and lacks a portion of them. In the table there are about 96,000 clones, about 80% of which are singletons. CDR3 size: 12 residues. Germline lookup yields CDR1 SGHAT and CDR2 FQNNGV. Trimming removed 7 bases from V and 10 bases from J, with 14 bases in between. The sample was CD4+ or CD8+ T cells sorted from blood, taken in a trial of the OX40 agonist ivuxolimab. The J gene is TRBJ2-1, the V gene TRBV11-2, with a possible D match to TRBD2 (6 bases). The clonotype originates from an adult with an advanced solid tumor such as melanoma, head and neck, liver or kidney cancer. CDR3 nucleotide sequence: TGTGCCAGCACCAAGGTCGCGGGGGAGCAGTTCTTC. Protein: CASTKVAGEQFF.